This T cell receptor (beta chain) originates from a study of beta chain features in type 1 diabetes. Study-wide context: The patients were much like the healthy donors in age, gender and cell yields. The study's findings and limits: Moderate yet significant TCRB CDR3 shortening was seen in Type 1 diabetes patients in all four CD4+ subsets.

Trimming cost V 4 bases and J 7 bases, with 16 bases left between them. Germline V gene sequence: CDR1 MGHRA, CDR2 YSYEKL. This CDR3 is 14 amino acids long. The authors reverse transcribed all of the isolated RNA, so sequencing captured expressed TCRB transcripts. Only in-frame clones appear in the TCRdb table, and some are missing; sequencing was by immunoSEQ multiplex PCR. The profile shows about 240,000 clones, more than 11% of them singletons. Worth noting for this clone: Its matching antigen is unknown.

The J gene is TRBJ1-2, the V gene TRBV4-1; D perhaps matches TRBD1 (6 bases). Specimen: naive CD4+ T cells from blood. This clonotype originated in a man aged 25-45 years with type 1 diabetes. Written as DNA, the CDR3 is TGCGCCAGCAGCCGAAAACAGGGACCCCGTGGCTACACCTTC. Its protein product is CASSRKQGPRGYTF.